This entry describes one T cell receptor beta chain. Original handling: The assay estimated nucleated cells by amplifying reference gene primers. Libraries were prepared by immunoSEQ multiplex PCR; TCRdb keeps only in-frame clonotypes and omits some of them. D and trimming were read from the DNA, whereas the V and J calls and clone size are those reported in that table. The sample contains roughly 160,000 clones, 85% to 90% of which appear only once. This entry comes from a study of blood T cell repertoires in COVID-19. About the research overall: PBMCs, B-cell-depleted T cells, or T cells were the source of the cDNA or gDNA that made up the material.

Trimming took 0 bases from V and 4 from J, leaving 8 bases between them. Germline CDR1 SGDLS, CDR2 YYNGEE. The CDR3 is 14 residues long. What was sequenced was peripheral blood. The sequence came from a man aged 45-65 years who had recovered from COVID-19. The V call is TRBV9, the J call TRBJ1-3, with D possibly being TRBD1 (6 bases). CDR3 region: CASSVAGAGNTIYF. CDR3 bases: TGTGCCAGCAGCGTAGCAGGGGCGGGAAACACCATATATTTT.